Following are 29 T cell receptor beta chains from one sample sequenced in a study of control samples from healthy donors and cancer patients. Profiling relied on immunoSEQ multiplex PCR, and the TCRdb table lists in-frame clones only, not all of them. The repertoire consists of roughly 99,000 clones, with roughly four fifths occurring once and the leading ten covering roughly 2%. The specimen was blood. The receptors were gathered from a man between 60 and 75 years old in good health.

The chain combines TRBV6-2 or TRBV6-3 with TRBJ2-1, with D perhaps matching TRBD2 (5 bases). Germline CDR1 is MNHEY and CDR2 is SVGEGT. Trimming cost V 1 base and J 7 bases, with 20 bases left between them. There are 17 residues in the CDR3. The CDR3, as DNA: TGTGCCAGCAGTTACTTCCTGGACTCCAAGTTGGGGAATGAGCAGTTCTTC. Translating it yields CASSYFLDSKLGNEQFF.

The chain recombines TRBV4-2 with TRBJ1-1, with TRBD1 matching 10 bases. Germline loops: CDR1 LGHNA, CDR2 YNFKEQ. Losses at the gene ends were 4 bases for V and 2 bases for J; bases not matched to a gene: 10. This CDR3 contains 17 residues. The CDR3 spells CASSPGDRGEYNTEAFF. In nucleotides, the CDR3 is TGTGCCAGCAGCCCAGGGGACAGGGGCGAATACAACACTGAAGCTTTCTTT.

The chain recombines TRBV27 with TRBJ2-3; 10 bases line up with TRBD1. The V gene's germline CDR1 is MNHEY and CDR2 SMNVEV (reference sequence). CDR3 length: 15 residues. The ends lost 6 bases at V and 1 base at J; junction bases unmatched: 4. This chain's CDR3 is CASSSGTGGTDTQYF. The CDR3 nucleotides are TGTGCCAGCAGCTCCGGGACAGGGGGCACAGATACGCAGTATTTT.

The chain recombines TRBV5-4 with TRBJ1-6; a weak D match, TRBD1 (6 bases). Germline V gene sequence: CDR1 SGHNT, CDR2 YYREEE (reference sequence). The CDR3 loop spans 17 amino acids. V was trimmed by 0 bases and J by 0 bases, leaving 10 bases between them. The CDR3 DNA reads TGTGCCAGCAGCTTGGGGGGGGCCAGCTCCTATAATTCACCCCTCCACTTT. It specifies CASSLGGASSYNSPLHF.

The chain has TRBV4-2 and TRBJ1-2; 7 bases agree with TRBD1. Trimming cost V 0 bases and J 4 bases; bases outside gene matches: 2. This CDR3 has 14 residues. Germline V lookup: CDR1 LGHNA, CDR2 YNFKEQ. The CDR3 DNA reads TGTGCCAGCAGCCAAGATAGGGGGCGCTATGGCTACACCTTC. Translating it yields CASSQDRGRYGYTF.

The chain joins TRBV11-3 to TRBJ2-1; TRBD1 might be the D (6 bases). The germline V gene encodes CDR1 SGHNT and CDR2 YENEEA. V was clipped by 5 bases and J by 5 bases, with 10 bases between them. The CDR3 totals 13 residues. The CDR3 region has the DNA TGTGCCAGCAGCCACGGACAGAACAATGAGCAGTTCTTC. It is translated as CASSHGQNNEQFF.

This chain connects TRBV14 to TRBJ2-3, with TRBD2 matching 12 bases. Trimming cost V 4 bases and J 2 bases; bases outside gene matches: 1. Germline assignment: CDR1 SGHDN and CDR2 FVKESK. CDR3 length: 15 amino acids. As DNA, the CDR3 is TGTGCCAGCAGCCGACTAGCGGGAGCCACAGATACGCAGTATTTT. Residues: CASSRLAGATDTQYF.

V and J are TRBV4-1 and TRBJ2-1, with D uncertain. The germline V and J ends were trimmed by 1 base and 9 bases, with 4 bases remaining between them. This CDR3 is built from 11 residues. The V gene's germline CDR1 is MGHRA and CDR2 YSYEKL. In DNA form, the CDR3 reads TGCGCCAGCAGCCAAGTTGGTGAGCAGTTCTTC. Protein: CASSQVGEQFF.

V usage is TRBV6-5 and J usage is TRBJ2-1, with 7 positions matching TRBD1. CDR1 is MNHEY and CDR2 is SVGAGI in the germline V gene. CDR3 size: 15 residues. V trimming: 6 bases; J trimming: 1 base; junction bases outside the gene matches: 6. The CDR3 here is CASRDRVGSYNEQFF. In nucleotides, the CDR3 is TGTGCCAGCAGAGACAGGGTTGGTTCCTACAATGAGCAGTTCTTC.

This sequence joins TRBV6-5 and TRBJ1-2, with a tentative D call TRBD1 (5 bases). The germline V gene encodes CDR1 MNHEY and CDR2 SVGAGI. The V and J ends lost 5 bases and 4 bases respectively, with 17 bases between them. This CDR3 spans 15 amino acids. CDR3 sequence: CASSRLQGGGYGYTF. The CDR3 nucleotides read TGTGCCAGCAGTCGACTTCAGGGTGGGGGCTATGGCTACACCTTC.

The chain uses TRBV5-4 and TRBJ1-6; 11 bases are a match to TRBD1. V gave up 2 bases and J gave up 10 bases; unmatched junction bases: 8. The CDR3 has 16 residues. The germline CDR1 and CDR2 sequences are SGHNT and YYREEE (reference sequence). For the CDR3, the DNA is TGTGCCAGCAGCTTCAGGACAGGGGGCGCGGAATCACCCCTCCACTTT. It encodes CASSFRTGGAESPLHF.

The chain is built from TRBV4-1 and TRBJ2-1, with 9 bases lining up with TRBD2. In germline, CDR1 is MGHRA, CDR2 YSYEKL. This CDR3 is 15 amino acids long. V shed 4 bases, J shed 9 bases, and the junction held 10 bases outside the gene matches. The CDR3: CASSLPGTSPAEQFF. DNA of the CDR3: TGCGCCAGCAGCCTCCCCGGGACTAGCCCCGCTGAGCAGTTCTTC.

V is TRBV6-5 and J is TRBJ1-5, with 7 positions matching TRBD1. Germline values: CDR1 MNHEY, CDR2 SVGAGI. CDR3 size: 14 residues. J lost 6 bases, V lost 8 bases, and 10 bases had no gene match. Written as DNA, the CDR3 is TGTGCCAGCCAAGTGACAGGGATAAGTCAGCCCCAGCATTTT. Translation gives CASQVTGISQPQHF.

This clone was counted between two and nine times. The rearrangement links TRBV5-1 to TRBJ2-7, with 11 nucleotides matching TRBD2. Germline CDR1 reads SGHRS; CDR2 reads YFSETQ. After removal of 3 bases from V and 3 bases from J, the junction contained 2 bases not matched to a gene. The CDR3 loop spans 14 amino acids. The DNA of the CDR3 is TGCGCCAGCAGCTCCGGGACTAGCGGCTACGAGCAGTACTTC. Protein: CASSSGTSGYEQYF. Filled out from reference TRBV5-1 and TRBJ2-7, the complete variable domain reads KAGVTQTPRYLIKTRGQQVTLSCSPISGHRSVSWYQQTPGQGLQFLFEYFSETQRNKGNFPGRFSGRQFSNSRSEMNVSTLELGDSALYLCASSSGTSGYEQYFGPGTRLTVT.

This clone was observed once. The gene calls are TRBV7-3 and TRBJ2-1; the match to TRBD1 covers 10 bases. Germline CDR1 reads SGHTA; CDR2 reads FQGTGA. V gave up 4 bases and J gave up 9 bases; unmatched junction bases: 6. CDR3 length equals 14 residues. The CDR3: CASSSGTGVSEQFF. For the CDR3, the DNA is TGTGCCAGCAGCTCCGGGACAGGGGTGAGTGAGCAGTTCTTC. Filled out from reference TRBV7-3 and TRBJ2-1, the complete variable domain reads GAGVSQTPSNKVTEKGKYVELRCDPISGHTALYWYRQSLGQGPEFLIYFQGTGAADDSGLPNDRFFAVRPEGSVSTLKIQRTERGDSAVYLCASSSGTGVSEQFFGPGTRLTVL.

This clone was picked up a small number of times. The rearrangement joins TRBV28 to TRBJ2-4; TRBD2 is a possible D gene (6 bases). The V end was cut by 6 bases, the J end by 1 base, with 16 bases between. This CDR3 spans 16 amino acids. In germline, CDR1 is MDHEN, CDR2 SYDVKM. The CDR3 DNA follows: TGTGCCAGCAGCTCTACAGGCGGGGTGGCCAAAAACATTCAGTACTTC. Its translation is CASSSTGGVAKNIQYF.

The gene calls are TRBV7-2 and TRBJ2-1; D might be TRBD1 (6 bases). Deletions cut 6 bases from V and 0 bases from J, with 15 bases between. The CDR3 contains 16 residues. Germline V gene data show CDR1 as SGHTA and CDR2 as FQGNSA. The CDR3 reads CASSPTRGSSYNEQFF. The CDR3 DNA follows: TGTGCCAGCAGTCCAACAAGGGGGAGCTCCTACAATGAGCAGTTCTTC.

V usage is TRBV19 and J usage is TRBJ2-1, with 9 nucleotides matching TRBD2. Trimming cost V 9 bases and J 4 bases; bases outside gene matches: 13. This CDR3 comprises 16 residues. Germline lookup yields CDR1 LNHDA and CDR2 SQIVND (reference sequence). The CDR3 nucleotides are TGTGCCAGCCTGATCAGCGCGGGAGGGCGTTACAATGAGCAGTTCTTC. This sequence encodes CASLISAGGRYNEQFF. The full variable domain, rest sourced from reference TRBV19 and TRBJ2-1, is DGGITQSPKYLFRKEGQNVTLSCEQNLNHDAMYWYRQDPGQGLRLIYYSQIVNDFQKGDIAEGYSVSREKKESFPLTVTSAQKNPTAFYLCASLISAGGRYNEQFFGPGTRLTVL.

This chain connects TRBV25-1 to TRBJ2-3, with unresolved D. The germline V gene has CDR1 MGHDK and CDR2 SYGVNS. The germline V and J ends were trimmed by 5 bases and 7 bases, with 4 bases remaining between them. The CDR3 totals 10 residues. CDR3 DNA sequence: TGTGCCAGCAGTTATAATACGCAGTATTTT. Translated, it gives CASSYNTQYF.

As concerns this clone: One junction end does not reproduce the germline sequence, and a read error may be involved. The same CDR3 also results from other DNA sequences found in this sample. The CDR3 nucleotides read TGCGCCAGTAGTATAGACGGAGCGGGAACAGATACGCAGTATTTT. Residues: CASSIDGAGTDTQYF. The chain links TRBV19 to TRBJ2-3; TRBD2 agrees at 7 bases. The CDR3 is made up of 15 amino acids. Germline V CDR1 and CDR2: LNHDA, SQIVND (reference sequence).

The rearrangement uses TRBV29-1 and TRBJ1-4; D is perhaps TRBD1 (5 bases). Germline V lookup: CDR1 SQVTM, CDR2 ANQGSEA. This CDR3 has 13 residues. V was shortened by 7 bases and J by 8 bases, with 17 bases between the two germline ends. The CDR3 nucleotides are TGCAGCGCCAGGGATGGGAACGGGGAAAAACTGTTTTTT. The encoded protein is CSARDGNGEKLFF.

The J gene is TRBJ2-2, the V gene TRBV11-3; 7 bases are shared with TRBD1. Trimming at V came to 5 bases and at J to 5 bases, leaving 5 bases not matched to a gene. CDR3 length: 14 residues. CDR1 and CDR2 (germline): SGHNT, YENEEA. The CDR3 loop reads CASSMGTATGELFF. CDR3 nucleotide sequence: TGTGCCAGCAGCATGGGGACAGCTACCGGGGAGCTGTTTTTT.

The chain is built from TRBV29-1 and TRBJ2-7; TRBD1 matches 7 bases. The CDR3 length is 14 residues. V shed 6 bases and J 4 bases; nucleotides not matched to a gene: 12. The germline V gene encodes CDR1 SQVTM and CDR2 ANQGSEA. The CDR3: CSVRGDSGFYEQYF. CDR3 nucleotide sequence: TGCAGCGTCCGAGGGGACAGCGGATTTTACGAGCAGTACTTC.

This chain's CDR3 is CASSLEEGGIYEQYF. The CDR3 DNA sequence: TGTGCCAGCAGCTTAGAGGAGGGGGGAATCTACGAGCAGTACTTC. The V call is TRBV7-9, the J call TRBJ2-7; D could derive from TRBD1 or TRBD2 (6 bases each). There are 15 residues in the CDR3. Germline V gene sequence: CDR1 SEHNR, CDR2 FQNEAQ (reference sequence). Deletions cut 1 base from V and 3 bases from J, with 13 bases between.

This chain connects TRBV11-2 to TRBJ2-7; D may be TRBD2 (5 bases). V was shortened by 3 bases and J by 5 bases, with 17 bases between the two germline ends. The germline gives CDR1 SGHAT, CDR2 FQNNGV. The CDR3 is 15 amino acids. The CDR3 nucleotides are TGTGCCAGCAGCTTTTATGTGGGAGCCCCCGACGAGCAGTACTTC. Translation gives CASSFYVGAPDEQYF.

This clone is termed medium-sized. The genes are TRBV9 and TRBJ2-5; TRBD2 matches at 8 bases. This CDR3 contains 17 residues. CDR1 and CDR2 from the germline V gene are SGDLS and YYNGEE. Losses at the gene ends were 0 bases for V and 5 bases for J; bases not matched to a gene: 12. The CDR3 region is CASSVGGGLAFLETQYF. DNA of the CDR3: TGTGCCAGCAGCGTAGGAGGTGGACTAGCCTTCTTGGAGACCCAGTACTTC.

This sequence joins TRBV2 and TRBJ2-3; 7 bases are a match to TRBD1. The CDR3 sequence is 16 residues long. CDR1 and CDR2 (germline): SNHLY, FYNNEI. V lost 6 bases to trimming and J lost 0 bases; unmatched junction nucleotides: 9. The CDR3 coding sequence is TGTGCCAGCAGGAGGTCCGGGACAGTCAGCACAGATACGCAGTATTTT. Its protein is CASRRSGTVSTDTQYF.

This chain uses TRBV11-3 with TRBJ1-1, with no clear D. Germline assignment: CDR1 SGHNT and CDR2 YENEEA. The CDR3 covers 13 residues. V lost 1 base and J lost 8, with 11 bases in between. CDR3 region: CASSLASGSEAFF. The CDR3 region has the DNA TGTGCCAGCAGCTTAGCGTCCGGGTCCGAAGCTTTCTTT.

The gene calls are TRBV19 and TRBJ2-1; 10 bases are shared with TRBD1. The CDR3 is 15 amino acids. With V trimmed by 5 bases and J by 4 bases, 5 bases remained unmatched. Germline CDR1 and CDR2: LNHDA and SQIVND (reference sequence). The CDR3 loop is CASSGPGQGYNEQFF. The CDR3 region has the DNA TGTGCCAGTAGTGGCCCGGGACAGGGGTACAATGAGCAGTTCTTC.